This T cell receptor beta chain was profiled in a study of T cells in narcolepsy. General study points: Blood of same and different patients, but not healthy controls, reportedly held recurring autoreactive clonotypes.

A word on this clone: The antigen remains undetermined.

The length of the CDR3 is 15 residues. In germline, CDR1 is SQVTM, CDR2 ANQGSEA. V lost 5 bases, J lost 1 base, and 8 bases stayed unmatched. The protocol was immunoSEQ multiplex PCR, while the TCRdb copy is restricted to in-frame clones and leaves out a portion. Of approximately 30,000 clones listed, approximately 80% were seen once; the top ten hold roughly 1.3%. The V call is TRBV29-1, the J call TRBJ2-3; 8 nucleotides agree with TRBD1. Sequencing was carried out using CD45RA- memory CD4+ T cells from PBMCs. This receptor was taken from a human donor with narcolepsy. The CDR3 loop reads CSVLPGQGGTDTQYF. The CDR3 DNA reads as TGCAGCGTTCTCCCCGGACAGGGTGGCACAGATACGCAGTATTTT.